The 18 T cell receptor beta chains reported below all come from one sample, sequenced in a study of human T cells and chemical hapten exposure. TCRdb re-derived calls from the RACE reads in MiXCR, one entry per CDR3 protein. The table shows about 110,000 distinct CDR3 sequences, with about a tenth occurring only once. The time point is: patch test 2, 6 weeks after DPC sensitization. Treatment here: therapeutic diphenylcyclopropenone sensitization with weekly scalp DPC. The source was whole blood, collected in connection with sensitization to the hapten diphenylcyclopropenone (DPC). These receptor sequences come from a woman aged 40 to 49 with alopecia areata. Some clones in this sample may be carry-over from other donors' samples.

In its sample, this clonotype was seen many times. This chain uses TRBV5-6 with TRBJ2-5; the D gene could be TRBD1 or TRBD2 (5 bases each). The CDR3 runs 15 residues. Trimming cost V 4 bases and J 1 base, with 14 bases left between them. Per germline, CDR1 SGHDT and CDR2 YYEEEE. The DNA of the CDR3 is TGTGCCAGCAGCCCCGGGACCTTTATCCAAGAGACCCAGTACTTC. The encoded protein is CASSPGTFIQETQYF.

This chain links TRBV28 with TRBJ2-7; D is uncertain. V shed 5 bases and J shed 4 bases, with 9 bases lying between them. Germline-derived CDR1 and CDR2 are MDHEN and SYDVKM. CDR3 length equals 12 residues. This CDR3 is CASSPTVYEQYF. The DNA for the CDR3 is TGTGCCAGCAGTCCGACCGTTTACGAGCAGTACTTC.

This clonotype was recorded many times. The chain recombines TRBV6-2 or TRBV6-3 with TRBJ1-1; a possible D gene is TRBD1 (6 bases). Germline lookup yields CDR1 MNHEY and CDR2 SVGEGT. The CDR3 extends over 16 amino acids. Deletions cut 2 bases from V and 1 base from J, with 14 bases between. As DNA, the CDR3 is TGTGCCAGCAGTTACACCACAGGGTTACAGAACACTGAAGCTTTCTTT. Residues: CASSYTTGLQNTEAFF.

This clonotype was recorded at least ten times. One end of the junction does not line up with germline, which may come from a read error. As DNA, the CDR3 is TGTGCCAGCAACGGACAGGGGAACGCTGAAGCTTTCTTT. It is translated as CASNGQGNAEAFF. The chain links TRBV5-6 to TRBJ1-1; 9 nucleotides agree with TRBD1. The CDR3 loop spans 13 amino acids. The germline V gene encodes CDR1 SGHDT and CDR2 YYEEEE. Full variable domain (missing parts from reference TRBV5-6 and TRBJ1-1): DAGVTQSPTHLIKTRGQQVTLRCSPKSGHDTVSWYQQALGQGPQFIFQYYEEEERQRGNFPDRFSGHQFPNYSSELNVNALLLGDSALYLCASNGQGNAEAFFGQGTRLTVV.

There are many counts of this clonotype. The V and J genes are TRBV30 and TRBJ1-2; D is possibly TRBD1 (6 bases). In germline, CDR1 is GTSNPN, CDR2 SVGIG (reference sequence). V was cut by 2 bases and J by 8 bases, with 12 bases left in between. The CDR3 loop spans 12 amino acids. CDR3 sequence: CAWSRQAGGYTF. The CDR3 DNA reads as TGTGCCTGGAGTCGACAGGCTGGCGGCTACACCTTC.

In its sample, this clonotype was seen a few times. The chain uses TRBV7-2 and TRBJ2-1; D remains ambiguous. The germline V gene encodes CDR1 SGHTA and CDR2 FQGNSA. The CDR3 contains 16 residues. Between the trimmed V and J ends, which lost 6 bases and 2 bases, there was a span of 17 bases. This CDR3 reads CASSPSDRIAYNEQFF. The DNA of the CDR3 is TGTGCCAGCAGTCCGTCGGATCGCATCGCCTACAATGAGCAGTTCTTC.

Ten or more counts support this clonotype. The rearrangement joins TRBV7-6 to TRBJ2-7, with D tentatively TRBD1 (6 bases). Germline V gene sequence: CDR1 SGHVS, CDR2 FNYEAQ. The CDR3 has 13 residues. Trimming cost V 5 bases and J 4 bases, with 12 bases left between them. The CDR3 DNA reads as TGTGCCAGCAGCCCTGGGACACCGTACGAGCAGTACTTC. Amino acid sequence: CASSPGTPYEQYF. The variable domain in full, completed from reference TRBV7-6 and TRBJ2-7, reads GAGVSQSPRYKVTKRGQDVALRCDPISGHVSLYWYRQALGQGPEFLTYFNYEAQQDKSGLPNDRFSAERPEGSISTLTIQRTEQRDSAMYRCASSPGTPYEQYFGPGTRLTVT.

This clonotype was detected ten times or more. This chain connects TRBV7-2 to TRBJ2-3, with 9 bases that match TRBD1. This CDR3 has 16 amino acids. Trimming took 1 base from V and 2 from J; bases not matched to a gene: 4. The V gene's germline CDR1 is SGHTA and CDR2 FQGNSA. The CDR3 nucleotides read TGTGCCAGCAGCTTAGACGGGGACAGGGTCACAGATACGCAGTATTTT. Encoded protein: CASSLDGDRVTDTQYF.

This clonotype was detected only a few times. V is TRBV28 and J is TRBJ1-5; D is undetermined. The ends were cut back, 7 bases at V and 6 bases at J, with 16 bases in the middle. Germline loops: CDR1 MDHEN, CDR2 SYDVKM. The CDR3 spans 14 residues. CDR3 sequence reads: CASNSAQRSQPQHF. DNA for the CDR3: TGTGCCAGCAATTCGGCACAGCGAAGTCAGCCCCAGCATTTT.

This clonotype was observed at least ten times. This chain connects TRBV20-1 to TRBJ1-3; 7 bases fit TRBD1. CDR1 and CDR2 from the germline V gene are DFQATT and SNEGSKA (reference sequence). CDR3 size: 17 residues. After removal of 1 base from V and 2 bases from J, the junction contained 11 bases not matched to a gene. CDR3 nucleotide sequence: TGCAGTGCTAGAGTTCAAGGACAGGCAGGAGCTGGAAACACCATATATTTT. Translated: CSARVQGQAGAGNTIYF.

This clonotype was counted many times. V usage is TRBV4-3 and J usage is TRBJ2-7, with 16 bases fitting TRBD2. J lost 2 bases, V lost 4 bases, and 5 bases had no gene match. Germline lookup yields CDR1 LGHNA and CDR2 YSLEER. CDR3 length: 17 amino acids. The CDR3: CASSLPGTSGGAYEQYF. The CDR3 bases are TGCGCCAGCAGCCTTCCCGGGACTAGCGGGGGGGCCTACGAGCAGTACTTC.

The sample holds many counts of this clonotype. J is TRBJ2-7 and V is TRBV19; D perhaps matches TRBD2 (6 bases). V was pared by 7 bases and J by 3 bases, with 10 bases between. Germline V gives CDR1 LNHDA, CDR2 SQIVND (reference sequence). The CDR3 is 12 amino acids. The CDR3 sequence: CASNRGNYEQYF. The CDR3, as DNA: TGTGCCAGTAATCGCGGGAACTACGAGCAGTACTTC. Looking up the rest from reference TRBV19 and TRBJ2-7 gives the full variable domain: DGGITQSPKYLFRKEGQNVTLSCEQNLNHDAMYWYRQDPGQGLRLIYYSQIVNDFQKGDIAEGYSVSREKKESFPLTVTSAQKNPTAFYLCASNRGNYEQYFGPGTRLTVT.

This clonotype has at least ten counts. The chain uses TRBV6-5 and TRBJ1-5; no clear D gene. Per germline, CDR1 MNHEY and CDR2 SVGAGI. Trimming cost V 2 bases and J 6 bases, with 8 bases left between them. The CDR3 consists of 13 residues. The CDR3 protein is CASSYRDGQPQHF. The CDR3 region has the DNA TGTGCCAGCAGTTACAGGGATGGTCAGCCCCAGCATTTT.

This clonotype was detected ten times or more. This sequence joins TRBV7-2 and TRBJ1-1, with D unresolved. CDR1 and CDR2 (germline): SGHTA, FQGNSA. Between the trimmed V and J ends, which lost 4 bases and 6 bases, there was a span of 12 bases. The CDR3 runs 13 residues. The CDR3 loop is CASSSAGYAEAFF. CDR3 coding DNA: TGTGCCAGCAGCTCCGCCGGGTACGCTGAAGCTTTCTTT. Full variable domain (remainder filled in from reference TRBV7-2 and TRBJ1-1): GAGVSQSPSNKVTEKGKDVELRCDPISGHTALYWYRQSLGQGLEFLIYFQGNSAPDKSGLPSDRFSAERTGGSVSTLTIQRTQQEDSAVYLCASSSAGYAEAFFGQGTRLTVV.

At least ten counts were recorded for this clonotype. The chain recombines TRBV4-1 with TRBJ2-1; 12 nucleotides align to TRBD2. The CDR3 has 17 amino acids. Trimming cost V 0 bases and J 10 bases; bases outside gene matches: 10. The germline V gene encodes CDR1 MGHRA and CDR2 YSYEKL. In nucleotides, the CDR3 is TGCGCCAGCAGCCAAGATCCCGGGACTAGCGGGTGGGGAGAGCAGTTCTTC. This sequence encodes CASSQDPGTSGWGEQFF.

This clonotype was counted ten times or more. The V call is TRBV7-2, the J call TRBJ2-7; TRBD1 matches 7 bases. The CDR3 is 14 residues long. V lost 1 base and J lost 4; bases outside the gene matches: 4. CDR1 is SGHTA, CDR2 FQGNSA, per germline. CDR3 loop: CASSLDRGGYEQYF. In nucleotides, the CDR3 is TGTGCCAGCAGCTTAGACAGGGGCGGATACGAGCAGTACTTC.

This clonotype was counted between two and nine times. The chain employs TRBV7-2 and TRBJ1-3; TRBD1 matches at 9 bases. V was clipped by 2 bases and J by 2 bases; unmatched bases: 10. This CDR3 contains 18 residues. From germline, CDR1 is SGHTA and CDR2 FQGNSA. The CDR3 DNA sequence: TGTGCCAGCAGCTTAAGGACGGGACAGGGAGTCGCTGGAAACACCATATATTTT. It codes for CASSLRTGQGVAGNTIYF.

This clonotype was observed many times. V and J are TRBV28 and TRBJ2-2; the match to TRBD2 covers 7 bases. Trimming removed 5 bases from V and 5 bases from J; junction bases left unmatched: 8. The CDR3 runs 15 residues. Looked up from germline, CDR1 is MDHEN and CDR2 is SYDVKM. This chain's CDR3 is CASSKGFGGTGELFF. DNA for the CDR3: TGTGCCAGCAGTAAGGGCTTCGGGGGGACCGGGGAGCTGTTTTTT.